This T cell receptor beta chain was sequenced for a study of cytomegalovirus exposure and HLA in healthy donors. Germline V lookup: CDR1 LNHNV, CDR2 YYDKDF (reference sequence). J gave up 1 base and V 3 bases, and 6 bases lay outside the gene matches. CDR3 length: 16 amino acids. General observations from the study: In a later analysis, a genetic analysis reported fewer productive-TCR N-insertions in an Asian-associated ancestry cluster than the cohort average. In a later analysis, common viral pathogens appeared linked to several of the most significant clusters.

Concerning this clone: Its antigen is currently unknown.

Primers included in the PCR were 60 Vbeta and 13 Jbeta primers. The data were produced by immunoSEQ multiplex PCR, yet TCRdb's version contains in-frame clones alone and is incomplete. The sample contains about 110,000 clones, approximately 80% of which appear only once. This TCR was sampled from a female donor in good health and CMV-seropositive. The chain links TRBV15 to TRBJ2-3; 8 nucleotides align to TRBD2. Sequencing input: PBMCs. The CDR3 here is CATSRAGGPGTDTQYF. DNA of the CDR3: TGTGCCACCAGCAGGGCGGGAGGTCCCGGCACAGATACGCAGTATTTT.